This T cell receptor beta chain is drawn from a study of control samples from healthy donors and cancer patients. This CDR3 is 15 amino acids long. Germline values: CDR1 KGHSH, CDR2 LQKENI. The germline V and J ends were trimmed by 4 bases and 1 base, with 13 bases remaining between them. TCRdb keeps only in-frame clones here, not all; method: immunoSEQ multiplex PCR. The data contain 110,000 to 150,000 clones, 85% to 95% of them seen just once; the ten biggest clones take up 14%. This clonotype was sampled from a man aged 55 to 70 with colorectal cancer. The sequencing input was PBMCs. V gene TRBV18 combines with J gene TRBJ1-1; D is uncertain. CDR3: CASSRATGPNTEAFF. The DNA of the CDR3 is TGTGCCAGCTCACGGGCTACCGGGCCGAACACTGAAGCTTTCTTT.